This TCR beta chain originates from a study of blood T cell repertoires in COVID-19. The protocol was immunoSEQ multiplex PCR, while the TCRdb copy is restricted to in-frame clones and leaves out a portion. The sample lists 150,000 to 200,000 clones, 75% to 95% seen once, with approximately 0.5% in the top ten. The CDR3 loop spans 14 amino acids. Germline-derived CDR1 and CDR2 are MNHNY and SVGAGI (reference sequence). With 0 bases removed from V and 5 bases from J, the gap between germline ends came to 10 bases. Sequencing was carried out using peripheral blood. The TCR sequence derives from a man aged 45-65 years with acute or convalescent COVID-19. The chain has TRBV6-6 and TRBJ1-1; the D gene is possibly TRBD1 (5 bases). CDR3 bases: TGTGCCAGCAGTTACTCTTCCGGGGGGACTGAAGCTTTCTTT. The encoded protein is CASSYSSGGTEAFF.